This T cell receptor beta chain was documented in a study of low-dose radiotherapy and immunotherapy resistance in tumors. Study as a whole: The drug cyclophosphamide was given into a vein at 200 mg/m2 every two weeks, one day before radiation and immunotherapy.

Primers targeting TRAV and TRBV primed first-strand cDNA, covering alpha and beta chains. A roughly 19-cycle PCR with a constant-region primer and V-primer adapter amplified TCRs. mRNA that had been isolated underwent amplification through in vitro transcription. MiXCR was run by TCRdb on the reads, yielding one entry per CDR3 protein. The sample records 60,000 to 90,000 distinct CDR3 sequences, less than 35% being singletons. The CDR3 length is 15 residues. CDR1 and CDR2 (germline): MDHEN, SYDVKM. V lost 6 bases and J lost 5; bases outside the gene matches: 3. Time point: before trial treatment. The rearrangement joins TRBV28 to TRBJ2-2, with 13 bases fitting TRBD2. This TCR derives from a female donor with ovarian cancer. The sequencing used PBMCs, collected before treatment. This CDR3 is CASRAGLAGTGELFF. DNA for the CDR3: TGTGCCAGCAGGGCGGGACTAGCGGGGACCGGGGAGCTGTTTTTT.